The rows below give T cell receptor beta chains drawn from one sample of a study of cytomegalovirus exposure and HLA in healthy donors. This table comes from immunoSEQ multiplex PCR, and its TCRdb copy is limited to in-frame clones, with some not included. The sample yields over 150,000 clones, approximately 80% seen once. What was sequenced was PBMCs. The receptors derive from a boy aged 2 to 10 in good health and CMV-seronegative. CDR3s include the opening cysteine and the closing phenylalanine or tryptophan. A D gene is named only where the DNA matches it firmly. Rows may omit the clone size; those that give it use once, few, many or a size class.

size: NA; V: TRBV19; D: NA; J: TRBJ2-1; DNA: TGTGCCAGCCCTCAGTACAATGAGCAGTTCTTC; CDR3: CASPQYNEQFF
size: NA; V: TRBV5-1; D: NA; J: TRBJ2-1; DNA: TGCGCCAGCTGTATCGGGGAAGGCTGCAATGAGCAGTTCTTC; CDR3: CASCIGEGCNEQFF
size: once; V: TRBV6-1; D: NA; J: TRBJ2-3; DNA: TGTGCCAGCAGTGAAATAGGGGTAGCCACAGATACGCAGTATTTT; CDR3: CASSEIGVATDTQYF
size: NA; V: TRBV4-2; D: TRBD2; J: TRBJ2-1; DNA: TGTGCCAGCAGCGAAGGGATTAGCGGGGGGGTTTACAATGAGCAGTTCTTC; CDR3: CASSEGISGGVYNEQFF
size: NA; V: TRBV5-6; D: TRBD2; J: TRBJ2-1; DNA: TGTGCCAGCAGCTTCGGACTAGCGGGAGTGGGGGAGCAGTTCTTC; CDR3: CASSFGLAGVGEQFF
size: few; V: TRBV25-1; D: NA; J: TRBJ1-1; DNA: TGTGCCAGCAGTCGAACAAGGCAGGGCACTGAAGCTTTCTTT; CDR3: CASSRTRQGTEAFF
size: few; V: TRBV11-3; D: NA; J: TRBJ2-1; DNA: TGTGCCAGCAGCCAGGGGTTGGGCAATGAGCAGTTCTTC; CDR3: CASSQGLGNEQFF
size: few; V: TRBV6-6; D: NA; J: TRBJ1-1; DNA: TGTGCCAGCAGTTACTCCCTAACAGGGAACACTGAAGCTTTCTTT; CDR3: CASSYSLTGNTEAFF
size: NA; V: TRBV30; D: TRBD1; J: TRBJ1-5; DNA: TGTGCCTGGATTTATCTCGGGACAGGGGCGAGGAGCAATCAGCCCCAGCATTTT; CDR3: CAWIYLGTGARSNQPQHF
size: NA; V: TRBV7-9; D: NA; J: TRBJ1-4; DNA: TGTGCCAGCAGCTCTCAGGTCTATAATGAAAAACTGTTTTTT; CDR3: CASSSQVYNEKLFF
size: NA; V: TRBV28; D: NA; J: TRBJ1-2; DNA: TGTGCCAGCAGGGGGGAGGGGGGGCCCTACTATGGCTACACCTTC; CDR3: CASRGEGGPYYGYTF
size: NA; V: TRBV15; D: TRBD2; J: TRBJ2-5; DNA: TGTGCCACCAGCAATGAGCGGGGGCCCTCTGAGGGAGAGACCCAGTACTTC; CDR3: CATSNERGPSEGETQYF
size: few; V: TRBV10-1; D: NA; J: TRBJ2-1; DNA: TGCGCCAGCAGTGAGCGGAAGGGGCCGGTCAATGAGCAGTTCTTC; CDR3: CASSERKGPVNEQFF
size: NA; V: TRBV5-6; D: TRBD1; J: TRBJ1-2; DNA: TGTGCCAGCAGATGGGGACAGGGGGACGGCTACACCTTC; CDR3: CASRWGQGDGYTF
size: NA; V: TRBV29-1; D: TRBD2; J: TRBJ2-1; DNA: TGCAGCGTTAGGCTAGCGGGGGGGTACTACAATGAGCAGTTCTTC; CDR3: CSVRLAGGYYNEQFF
size: NA; V: TRBV16; D: NA; J: TRBJ2-3; DNA: TGTGCCAGCAGCCAATCCAGGGATACGCAGTATTTT; CDR3: CASSQSRDTQYF
size: NA; V: TRBV2; D: NA; J: TRBJ2-5; DNA: TGTGCCAGCAGTGAACTGGAGCACAACCAAGAGACCCAGTACTTC; CDR3: CASSELEHNQETQYF
size: NA; V: TRBV7-9; D: TRBD1; J: TRBJ1-1; DNA: TGTGCCAGCAGCCCACGACAGGGTATCATGAACACTGAAGCTTTCTTT; CDR3: CASSPRQGIMNTEAFF